The present T cell receptor (beta chain) was sequenced within a study of blood T cell repertoires in COVID-19 (TCRdb year 2020). Study-wide context: Samples covering the acute and convalescent phases of COVID-19 were provided by collaborators in the United States, Italy and Spain. The samples were drawn from the first 160 participants of the ongoing ImmuneRACE study and from 950 to 1,500 subjects provided by 6 global collaborators. HLA class I and class II types, where available, came from metadata supplied by the sample provider rather than from assay-based typing. Nearly every sample came with metadata listing a de-identified subject ID, COVID-19 status, age in years and sex. The material from the prospective study consisted of cDNA or gDNA derived from T cells, B-cell-depleted T cells, or PBMCs. A freely available public database, intended as a resource for researchers studying the immune response to SARS-CoV-2, is where the repertoires were released. The dataset comprised deeply sampled blood TCRbeta repertoires from subjects exposed to, actively infected with, or recovered from COVID-19.

Concerning this clone: Its antigen remains undetermined. Base qualities are not provided; no much larger clone lies one nucleotide away.

For CDR1 and CDR2, the germline V gene lists SGHDT and YYEEEE. After removal of 2 bases from V and 7 bases from J, the junction retains 6 bases not matched to a gene. The cysteine opens and the phenylalanine closes a CDR3 of 14 amino acids. Of the read, only the CDR3 DNA is kept; its 42 bases are in frame from base 1. The collaborating institutions used their own protocols to collect whole blood in K2EDTA tubes. Collaborator samples were shipped for TCRbeta analysis as frozen whole blood, isolated PBMCs, or DNA extracted from either sample type. Overall study results and their limits: The amount of clinical and demographic metadata varied by source and participant and was provided uncurated.

TCRbeta CDR3 regions were amplified from genomic DNA using the immunoSEQ Assay, a bias-controlled multiplex PCR. Concerning the study's data processing: The number of nucleated cells in each sample was estimated from the amplification of reference gene primers within the assay. To quantify the absolute abundance of each unique TCRbeta CDR3 rearrangement, sequence reads were collapsed and filtered. For each sample, productive Simpson clonality was calculated by taking the square root of Simpson's diversity index across productive rearrangements. What TCRdb holds here is the immuneACCESS table cut down to in-frame rearrangements. Part of the clones is not present; checked against another copy, under half of the missing clones reflect an unresolved V gene, and the others are unexplained. V, J and clone size reflect that table, while D and trimming were determined from the DNA. The sample table records roughly 80,000 clones; 65% to 85% of these occur just once. The top ten clonotypes cover 16% of the sample.

Here the chain combines TRBV5-6 and TRBJ1-2; 9 central nucleotides agree with TRBD1. The source is a man in his 70s with active or convalescent COVID-19. Source material: peripheral blood. CDR3 reads: CASSFIDRGSGYTF. The DNA sequence is TGTGCCAGCAGCTTCATCGACAGGGGGAGTGGCTACACCTTC.